The 15 T cell receptor beta chains given below trace back to one sample, sequenced in a study of blood T cell repertoires in COVID-19. The assay was immunoSEQ multiplex PCR, and TCRdb's table has in-frame clones only and misses some. The repertoire has 250,000 to 350,000 clones, roughly 90% of them found once; the top ten carry 2% to 3%. The source material was peripheral blood. These receptors all come from a young man with active or convalescent COVID-19.

This sequence joins TRBV7-3 and TRBJ2-1, with D maybe TRBD1 (6 bases). The CDR3 runs to 14 residues. Germline loops: CDR1 SGHTA, CDR2 FQGTGA. V was clipped by 2 bases and J by 5 bases, with 10 bases between them. Written as DNA, the CDR3 is TGTGCCAGCAGCTTACGCTGGACAGACAATGAGCAGTTCTTC. Its translation: CASSLRWTDNEQFF.

This sequence joins TRBV2 and TRBJ2-7, with D tentatively TRBD1 (6 bases). Between the trimmed V and J ends, which lost 6 bases and 4 bases, there was a span of 16 bases. Per the germline V gene, CDR1 is SNHLY and CDR2 is FYNNEI. The CDR3 extends over 14 amino acids. The chain's CDR3 is CASRQQGTFYEQYF. Here the CDR3 DNA reads TGTGCCAGCAGGCAACAGGGCACCTTTTACGAGCAGTACTTC.

The chain has TRBV5-6 and TRBJ2-3; 9 nucleotides match TRBD2. V was pared by 4 bases and J by 4 bases, with 7 bases of the junction left unmatched. CDR1 and CDR2 (germline): SGHDT, YYEEEE. This CDR3 is 15 amino acids long. The CDR3 DNA sequence: TGTGCCAGCAGCACAGAGGGACTAGCATCAGATACGCAGTATTTT. As protein: CASSTEGLASDTQYF.

The V and J genes are TRBV6-2 or TRBV6-3 and TRBJ2-3; 10 nucleotides align to TRBD2. Looked up from germline, CDR1 is MNHEY and CDR2 is SVGEGT. J gave up 5 bases and V 0 bases, and 5 bases lay outside the gene matches. There are 16 residues in the CDR3. The CDR3 loop reads CASSYSASGGIDTQYF. The CDR3 bases are TGTGCCAGCAGTTACTCGGCTAGCGGGGGAATAGATACGCAGTATTTT.

The V call is TRBV4-1, the J call TRBJ1-4; tentatively, D is TRBD1 (5 bases). The germline V and J ends were trimmed by 4 bases and 1 base, with 19 bases remaining between them. There are 18 residues in the CDR3. Germline values: CDR1 MGHRA, CDR2 YSYEKL. This CDR3 is CASSRPFGARLTNEKLFF. The CDR3 DNA sequence: TGCGCCAGCAGCCGCCCATTTGGGGCCAGGCTAACTAATGAAAAACTGTTTTTT.

V is TRBV4-1 and J is TRBJ1-6; 7 bases are a match to TRBD1. The J segment lost 7 bases and the V segment lost 3 bases, leaving 6 bases of the junction unmatched. Germline V CDR1 and CDR2: MGHRA, YSYEKL. CDR3 length: 15 residues. CDR3 residues: CASSHGTGVNSPLHF. CDR3 DNA: TGCGCCAGCAGCCACGGAACAGGGGTAAATTCACCCCTCCACTTT.

The rearrangement joins TRBV9 to TRBJ2-1; D call uncertain. V was clipped by 0 bases and J by 3 bases, with 10 bases between them. Germline V gives CDR1 SGDLS, CDR2 YYNGEE. This CDR3 has 15 residues. This chain's CDR3 is CASSVGAQNYNEQFF. For the CDR3, the DNA is TGTGCCAGCAGCGTAGGTGCACAGAACTACAATGAGCAGTTCTTC.

V is TRBV28 and J is TRBJ2-5; weak D call: TRBD2 (6 bases). CDR1 is MDHEN, CDR2 SYDVKM, per germline. This CDR3 contains 15 residues. Between the trimmed V and J ends, which lost 5 bases and 9 bases, there was a span of 22 bases. The CDR3 here is CASSPEGGLRGAQYF. Written as DNA, the CDR3 is TGTGCCAGCAGTCCCGAGGGAGGCCTCCGAGGAGCCCAGTACTTC.

This chain connects TRBV11-3 to TRBJ2-7; D uncertain. The germline gives CDR1 SGHNT, CDR2 YENEEA. Trimming left V 2 bases short and J 0 bases short, with 5 bases between. The CDR3 consists of 13 residues. The CDR3 coding sequence is TGTGCCAGCAGCTTAAGACACTCCTACGAGCAGTACTTC. Translating gives CASSLRHSYEQYF. Full variable domain (rest looked up from reference TRBV11-3 and TRBJ2-7): EAGVVQSPRYKIIEKKQPVAFWCNPISGHNTLYWYLQNLGQGPELLIRYENEEAVDDSQLPKDRFSAERLKGVDSTLKIQPAELGDSAVYLCASSLRHSYEQYFGPGTRLTVT.

CDR3 region: CASSGGTRREQYF. The CDR3 bases are TGTGCCAGCAGCGGCGGGACTAGGCGCGAGCAGTACTTC. The J gene is TRBJ2-7, the V gene TRBV5-6; 8 bases match TRBD2. The length of the CDR3 is 13 residues. The J segment lost 6 bases and the V segment lost 4 bases, leaving 6 bases of the junction unmatched. CDR1 and CDR2 from the germline V gene are SGHDT and YYEEEE.

J is TRBJ1-4 and V is TRBV25-1; tentatively, D is TRBD1 (6 bases). The CDR3 runs to 14 residues. Germline V CDR1 and CDR2: MGHDK, SYGVNS. V gave up 4 bases and J gave up 8 bases, with 14 bases separating them. In DNA form, the CDR3 reads TGTGCCAGCAGTGGACACAGGGCCGCGGAAAAACTGTTTTTT. Translating gives CASSGHRAAEKLFF.

This clone was detected a few times. The chain combines TRBV7-2 with TRBJ1-5; possible D gene TRBD1, 6 bases. The CDR3 covers 13 residues. Trimming removed 4 bases at V and 4 bases at J, with 8 bases between. Germline V lookup: CDR1 SGHTA, CDR2 FQGNSA. The CDR3 loop reads CASSSDRNQPQHF. CDR3 in DNA: TGTGCCAGCAGCTCCGACAGGAATCAGCCCCAGCATTTT.

This sequence joins TRBV7-2 and TRBJ2-1, with TRBD2 as a possible D gene (6 bases). Trimming removed 3 bases from V and 6 bases from J, with 12 bases in between. CDR3 length: 14 residues. Germline assignment: CDR1 SGHTA and CDR2 FQGNSA. This chain's CDR3 is CASSFADGSNEQFF. The CDR3 coding sequence is TGTGCCAGCAGCTTTGCGGACGGGAGCAATGAGCAGTTCTTC.

The chain uses TRBV10-2 and TRBJ1-5; weak D call: TRBD1 (6 bases). The ends were cut back, 4 bases at V and 6 bases at J, with 10 bases in the middle. The CDR3 consists of 13 residues. From germline, CDR1 is WSHSY and CDR2 SAAADI. This chain's CDR3 is CASSGQVGQPQHF. The CDR3, as DNA: TGCGCCAGCAGTGGACAGGTTGGTCAGCCCCAGCATTTT.

This chain uses TRBV28 with TRBJ2-7, with 8 bases that match TRBD1. CDR1 MDHEN and CDR2 SYDVKM come from the germline V gene. V dropped 6 bases and J dropped 6; count of bases not matched to a gene: 4. CDR3 length: 12 amino acids. CDR3 loop: CASSIGQGEQYF. DNA for the CDR3: TGTGCCAGCAGCATAGGACAGGGCGAGCAGTACTTC.